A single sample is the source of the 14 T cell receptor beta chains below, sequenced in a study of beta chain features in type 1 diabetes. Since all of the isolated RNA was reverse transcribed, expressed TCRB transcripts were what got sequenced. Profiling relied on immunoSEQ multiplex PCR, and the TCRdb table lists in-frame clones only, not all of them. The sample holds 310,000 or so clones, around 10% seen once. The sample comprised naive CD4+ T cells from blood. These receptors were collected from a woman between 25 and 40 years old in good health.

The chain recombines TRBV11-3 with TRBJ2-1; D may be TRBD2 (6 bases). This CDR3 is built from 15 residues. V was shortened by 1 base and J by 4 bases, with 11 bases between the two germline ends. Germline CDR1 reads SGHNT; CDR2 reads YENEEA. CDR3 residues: CASSLGRERYNEQFF. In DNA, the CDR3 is TGTGCCAGCAGCTTAGGGAGGGAGAGATACAATGAGCAGTTCTTC.

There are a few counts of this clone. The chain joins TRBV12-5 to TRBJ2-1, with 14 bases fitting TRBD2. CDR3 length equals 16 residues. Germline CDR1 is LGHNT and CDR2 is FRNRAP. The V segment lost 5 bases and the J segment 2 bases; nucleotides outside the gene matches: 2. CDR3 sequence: CASGLGLAGAYNEQFF. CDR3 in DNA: TGTGCTAGTGGTCTGGGACTAGCGGGAGCCTACAATGAGCAGTTCTTC.

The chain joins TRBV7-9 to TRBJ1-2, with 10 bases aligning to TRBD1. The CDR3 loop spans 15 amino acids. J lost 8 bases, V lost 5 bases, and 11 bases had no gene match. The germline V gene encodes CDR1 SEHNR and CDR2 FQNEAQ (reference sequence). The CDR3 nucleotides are TGTGCCAGCAGCCAAGGAGACAGGGGGCTAGGAGGCTACACCTTC. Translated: CASSQGDRGLGGYTF.

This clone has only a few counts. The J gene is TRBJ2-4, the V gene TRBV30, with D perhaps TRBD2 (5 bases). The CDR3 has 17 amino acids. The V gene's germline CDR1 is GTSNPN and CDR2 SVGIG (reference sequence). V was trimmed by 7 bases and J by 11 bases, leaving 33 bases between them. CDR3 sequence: CASHSPPLEWGEAVQYF. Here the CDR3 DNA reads TGTGCCTCCCATTCCCCTCCCCTGGAGTGGGGAGAGGCGGTTCAGTACTTC.

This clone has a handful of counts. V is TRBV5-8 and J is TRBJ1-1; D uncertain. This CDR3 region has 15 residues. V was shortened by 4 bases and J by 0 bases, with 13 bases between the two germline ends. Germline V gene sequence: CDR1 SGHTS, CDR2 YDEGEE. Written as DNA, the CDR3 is TGTGCCAGCAGCCAAGCCTCGTCATTGAACACTGAAGCTTTCTTT. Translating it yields CASSQASSLNTEAFF.

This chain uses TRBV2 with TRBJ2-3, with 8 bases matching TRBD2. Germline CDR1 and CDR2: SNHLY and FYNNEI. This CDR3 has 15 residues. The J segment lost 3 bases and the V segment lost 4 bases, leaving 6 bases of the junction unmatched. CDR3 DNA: TGTGCCAGCAGTGTTCAAGCGGGAGTAACAGATACGCAGTATTTT. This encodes CASSVQAGVTDTQYF.

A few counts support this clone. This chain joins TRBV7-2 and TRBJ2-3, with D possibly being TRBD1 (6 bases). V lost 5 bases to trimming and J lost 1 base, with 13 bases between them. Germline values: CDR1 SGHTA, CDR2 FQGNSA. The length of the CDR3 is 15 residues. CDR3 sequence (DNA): TGTGCCAGCAGCCGACGGCCAGGGGGCACAGATACGCAGTATTTT. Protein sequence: CASSRRPGGTDTQYF.

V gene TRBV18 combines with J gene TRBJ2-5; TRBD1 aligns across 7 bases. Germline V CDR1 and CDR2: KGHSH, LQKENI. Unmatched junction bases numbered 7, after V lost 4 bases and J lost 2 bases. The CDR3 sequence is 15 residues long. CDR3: CASSRFSGQQETQYF. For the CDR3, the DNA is TGTGCCAGCTCACGTTTTTCGGGACAGCAAGAGACCCAGTACTTC.

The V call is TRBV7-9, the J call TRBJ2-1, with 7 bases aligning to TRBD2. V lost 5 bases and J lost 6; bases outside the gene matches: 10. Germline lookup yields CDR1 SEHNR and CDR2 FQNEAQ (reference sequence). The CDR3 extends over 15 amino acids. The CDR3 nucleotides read TGTGCCAGCAGCCTGATCCAGCGGGGTTTCAATGAGCAGTTCTTC. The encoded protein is CASSLIQRGFNEQFF. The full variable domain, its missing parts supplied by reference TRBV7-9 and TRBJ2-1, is DTGVSQNPRHKITKRGQNVTFRCDPISEHNRLYWYRQTLGQGPEFLTYFQNEAQLEKSRLLSDRFSAERPKGSFSTLEIQRTEQGDSAMYLCASSLIQRGFNEQFFGPGTRLTVL.

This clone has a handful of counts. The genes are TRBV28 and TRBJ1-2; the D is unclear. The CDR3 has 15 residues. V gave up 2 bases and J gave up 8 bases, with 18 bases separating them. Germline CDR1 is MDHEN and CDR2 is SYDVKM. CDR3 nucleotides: TGTGCCAGCAGTTTAGGAGTCGCGGGAGGCGCGGGCTACACCTTC. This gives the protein CASSLGVAGGAGYTF.

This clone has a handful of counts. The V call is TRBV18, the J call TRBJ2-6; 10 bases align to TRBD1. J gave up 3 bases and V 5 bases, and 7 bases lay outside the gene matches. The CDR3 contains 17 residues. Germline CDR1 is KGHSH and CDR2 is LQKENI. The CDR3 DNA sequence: TGTGCCAGCTCAACCGGGACAGGGGTTGTTGGGGCCAACGTCCTGACTTTC. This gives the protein CASSTGTGVVGANVLTF.

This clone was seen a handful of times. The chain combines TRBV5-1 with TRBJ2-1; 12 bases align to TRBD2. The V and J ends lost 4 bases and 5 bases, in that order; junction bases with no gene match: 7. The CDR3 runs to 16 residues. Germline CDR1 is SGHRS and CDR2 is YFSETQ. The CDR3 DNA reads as TGCGCCAGCAGCGAGACTAGCGGGAGATTCAACAATGAGCAGTTCTTC. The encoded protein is CASSETSGRFNNEQFF.

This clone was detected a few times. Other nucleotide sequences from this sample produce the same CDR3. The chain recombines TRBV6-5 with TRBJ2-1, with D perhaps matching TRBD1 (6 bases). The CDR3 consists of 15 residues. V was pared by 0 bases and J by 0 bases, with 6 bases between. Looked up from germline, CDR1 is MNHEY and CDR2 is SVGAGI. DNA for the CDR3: TGTGCCAGCAGTTACTCAGGGGGCTCCTACAATGAGCAGTTCTTC. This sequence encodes CASSYSGGSYNEQFF.

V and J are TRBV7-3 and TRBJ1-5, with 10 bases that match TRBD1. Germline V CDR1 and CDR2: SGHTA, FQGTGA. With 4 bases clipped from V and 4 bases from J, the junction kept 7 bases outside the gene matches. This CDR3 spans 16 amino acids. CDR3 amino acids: CASSSSTGGQNQPQHF. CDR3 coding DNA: TGTGCCAGCAGCTCATCGACAGGGGGCCAAAATCAGCCCCAGCATTTT.